The clone carrying this TCR beta chain was picked up one time. This specimen comes from a study of blood T cell repertoires in COVID-19. Overall study context: Donors in the United States, Italy and Spain gave samples during acute or convalescent COVID-19. The cDNA or gDNA used as material had been derived from T cells, B-cell-depleted T cells, or PBMCs.

Trimming removed 5 bases from V and 5 bases from J; junction bases left unmatched: 6. The CDR3 contains 16 residues. CDR1 SGHTA and CDR2 FQGNSA come from the germline V gene. Authors' data handling: Reference gene primer amplification in the assay estimated nucleated cell counts. Sequencing used immunoSEQ multiplex PCR; TCRdb keeps in-frame clones, though not all of them. D and trimming were read from the DNA, whereas the V and J calls and clone size are those reported in that table. Of about 33,000 clones listed, 65% to 90% are singletons. The sample was peripheral blood. The source is a woman over 75 with active or convalescent COVID-19. The chain has TRBV7-2 and TRBJ2-5, with 15 bases fitting TRBD2. The CDR3 DNA reads TGTGCCAGCAGCCCACAAGGACTAGCGGGAGGGGAGACCCAGTACTTC. Translated: CASSPQGLAGGETQYF.